In this sample, the clone carrying this TCR beta chain turned up many times. What it binds is unknown. Physicians reached a diagnosis by relying on clinical symptoms, serum thyroxine, TRAb, thyroid ultrasound and orbital computed tomography. PBMCs had their origin in fresh peripheral blood (roughly 9.3 ml). The sample is drawn from a study of Graves' ophthalmopathy and Graves' hyperthyroidism. Study-level points and caveats: Most thyroid clonotypes expanded beyond 0.001 frequency were also found in blood. Prediction of ophthalmopathy progression reached about 65% sensitivity and about 72% specificity.

Using RNA transcripts, the TCR beta CDR3 regions were amplified. The workflow started with a first-round RT-PCR run with HTBI primers and then moved on to a second-round multiplex PCR. One entry per CDR3 protein results from TCRdb running MiXCR on the multiplex PCR reads. Among 300,000 to 400,000 distinct CDR3 sequences, roughly 15% were seen once, and the ten largest hold over 9%. Sequences were obtained from peripheral blood. This TCR derives from an adult man with Graves' ophthalmopathy.

The CDR3 coding sequence is TGTGCCAGCAGCTACGGGACAGGGAGGGCCGGGGAGCTGTTTTTT. Protein sequence: CASSYGTGRAGELFF. The rearrangement uses TRBV9 and TRBJ2-2, with 9 positions matching TRBD1. V lost 4 bases, J lost 6 bases, and 7 bases stayed unmatched. CDR1 and CDR2 from the germline V gene are SGDLS and YYNGEE. This CDR3 region has 15 residues.